The 28 T cell receptor beta chains reported below all come from one sample, sequenced in a study of shared clonotypes between healthy human individuals. TCRdb keeps only in-frame clones here, not all; method: immunoSEQ multiplex PCR. Of some 2.1 million clones listed, around 93% were seen once; the top ten hold about 1.7%. CD8 cells classed as naive were CD45RO-negative and positively selected for CCR7, excluding terminally differentiated effector memory CD45RA+ cells. The sequencing sample was made of naive CD8+ T cells from PBMCs. These receptor sequences come from a man aged 18 to 30 in good health. Some clones in this sample may be carry-over from other donors' samples.

The chain joins TRBV28 to TRBJ1-4, with 7 positions matching TRBD1. This CDR3 has 14 amino acids. The V and J ends lost 5 bases and 4 bases, in that order; junction bases with no gene match: 4. Germline-derived CDR1 and CDR2 are MDHEN and SYDVKM. The CDR3 DNA follows: TGTGCCAGCAGTCTCGACAGGGATAATGAAAAACTGTTTTTT. It yields the protein CASSLDRDNEKLFF.

In this sample, this clone turned up a few times. The chain joins TRBV4-1 to TRBJ1-1; D is possibly TRBD1 (5 bases). Per the germline V gene, CDR1 is MGHRA and CDR2 is YSYEKL. The CDR3 length is 16 residues. The V and J ends lost 4 bases and 5 bases respectively, with 20 bases between them. CDR3 amino acids: CASSRPLRAGRTEAFF. The DNA of the CDR3 is TGCGCCAGCAGCCGACCCTTACGGGCAGGGAGGACTGAAGCTTTCTTT.

In this sample, this clone turned up once. The chain links TRBV7-7 to TRBJ1-1, with D unclear. CDR1 is SSHAT, CDR2 FNYEAQ, per germline (reference sequence). V lost 1 base and J 0 bases, leaving 3 bases between the germline ends. The CDR3 is made up of 13 amino acids. As DNA, the CDR3 is TGTGCCAGCAGCTTAGACCTGAACACTGAAGCTTTCTTT. Amino acid sequence: CASSLDLNTEAFF.

This rearrangement joins TRBV10-3 to TRBJ2-3; 10 nucleotides agree with TRBD1. Germline assignment: CDR1 ENHRY and CDR2 SYGVKD. This CDR3 has 14 amino acids. V dropped 5 bases and J dropped 4; count of bases not matched to a gene: 3. As DNA, the CDR3 is TGTGCCATCAGTCGACAGGGGGCCTCAGATACGCAGTATTTT. Residues: CAISRQGASDTQYF.

The chain employs TRBV27 and TRBJ2-7; 7 bases are a match to TRBD1. The germline V gene has CDR1 MNHEY and CDR2 SMNVEV (reference sequence). The CDR3 runs to 16 residues. The V and J ends lost 0 bases and 2 bases, in that order; junction bases with no gene match: 7. The CDR3 is CASSLSAGTAAYEQYF. In DNA form, the CDR3 reads TGTGCCAGCAGTTTATCGGCTGGGACAGCGGCCTACGAGCAGTACTTC.

V gene TRBV7-9 combines with J gene TRBJ2-1, with D uncertain. Germline loops: CDR1 SEHNR, CDR2 FQNEAQ (reference sequence). Trimming took 8 bases from V and 7 from J, leaving 15 bases between them. The CDR3 loop spans 13 amino acids. The CDR3 loop is CASVVVDWNEQFF. The CDR3 bases are TGTGCCAGCGTTGTAGTAGATTGGAATGAGCAGTTCTTC.

Points on this clone: The same CDR3 can be traced to other DNA sequences in this sample. J is TRBJ2-3 and V is TRBV27, with D tentatively TRBD1 (6 bases). This CDR3 has 14 residues. V was pared by 6 bases and J by 0 bases, with 10 bases between. Germline lookup yields CDR1 MNHEY and CDR2 SMNVEV (reference sequence). CDR3 DNA: TGTGCCAGCAGGGACAGTACTAGCACAGATACGCAGTATTTT. Translated: CASRDSTSTDTQYF.

The chain uses TRBV28 and TRBJ2-3; 9 bases are shared with TRBD1. The length of the CDR3 is 15 residues. The germline CDR1 and CDR2 sequences are MDHEN and SYDVKM. Losses at the gene ends were 6 bases for V and 2 bases for J; bases not matched to a gene: 6. The CDR3 loop is CASREQGAYTDTQYF. CDR3 coding DNA: TGTGCCAGCAGGGAACAGGGGGCTTACACAGATACGCAGTATTTT.

This rearrangement joins TRBV6-5 to TRBJ1-4; perhaps TRBD1 as D (5 bases). The CDR3 is 14 residues long. Trimming removed 5 bases from V and 8 bases from J, with 15 bases in between. CDR1 MNHEY and CDR2 SVGAGI come from the germline V gene. CDR3: CASSPGRFREKLFF. The DNA for the CDR3 is TGTGCCAGCAGTCCGGGACGCTTTAGAGAAAAACTGTTTTTT.

The rearrangement joins TRBV28 to TRBJ1-1; D possibly corresponds to TRBD1 (6 bases). Germline V gene lookup returns CDR1 MDHEN and CDR2 SYDVKM. The V and J ends lost 8 bases and 5 bases respectively, with 18 bases between them. The CDR3 consists of 14 residues. In DNA form, the CDR3 reads TGTGCCAGCGGATGGCGAGGGGGGAGTACTGAAGCTTTCTTT. As protein: CASGWRGGSTEAFF.

The V and J genes are TRBV28 and TRBJ2-7; TRBD1 matches at 9 bases. The trim removed 2 bases at V and 5 bases at J, leaving 4 bases unmatched. The CDR3 loop spans 14 amino acids. The germline CDR1 and CDR2 sequences are MDHEN and SYDVKM. The CDR3 bases are TGTGCCAGCAGTTTAACAGGGGGCGAGAACGAGCAGTACTTC. Encoded protein: CASSLTGGENEQYF.

The chain joins TRBV27 to TRBJ1-6, with 9 bases aligning to TRBD1. J lost 10 bases, V lost 4 bases, and 11 bases had no gene match. Looked up from germline, CDR1 is MNHEY and CDR2 is SMNVEV (reference sequence). The CDR3 contains 16 residues. CDR3 bases: TGTGCCAGCAGTTCCTCAGGACAGGGGAGGAGCTCACCCCTCCACTTT. This gives the protein CASSSSGQGRSSPLHF.

The CDR3 DNA is TGTGCCTGGCGCGGGCATTTTAGCACAGATACGCAGTATTTT. Its protein product is CAWRGHFSTDTQYF. The chain carries TRBV30 and TRBJ2-3; perhaps TRBD2 as D (5 bases). V lost 5 bases to trimming and J lost 0 bases, with 12 bases between them. The CDR3 runs 14 residues. Germline CDR1 reads GTSNPN; CDR2 reads SVGIG (reference sequence).

J is TRBJ2-1 and V is TRBV30; D may be TRBD2 (5 bases). CDR1 is GTSNPN and CDR2 is SVGIG in the germline V gene (reference sequence). The CDR3 loop spans 13 amino acids. Trimming stripped 3 bases from V and 8 bases from J, with 14 bases between. CDR3 DNA: TGTGCCTGGAGCATTGGGTACGGGGATGAGCAGTTCTTC. Amino acid sequence: CAWSIGYGDEQFF. The variable domain in full, with the rest retrieved from reference TRBV30 and TRBJ2-1, is SQTIHQWPATLVQPVGSPLSLECTVEGTSNPNLYWYRQAAGRGLQLLFYSVGIGQISSEVPQNLSASRPQDRQFILSSKKLLLSDSGFYLCAWSIGYGDEQFFGPGTRLTVL.

A single count supports this clone. CDR3 protein: CASSEDASGYLGQGYEQYF. As DNA, the CDR3 is TGTGCCAGCAGTGAAGATGCTTCGGGGTATTTGGGACAGGGGTACGAGCAGTACTTC. This chain uses TRBV6-1 with TRBJ2-7, with 10 bases aligning to TRBD1. The CDR3 runs 19 residues. Looked up from germline, CDR1 is MNHNS and CDR2 is SASEGT. Germline trimming cut 1 base from V and 4 bases from J; bases unmatched to any gene: 16.

About this clone itself: The sample contains more than one DNA sequence encoding this CDR3. The rearrangement joins TRBV6-5 to TRBJ2-7; TRBD1 agrees at 12 bases. The CDR3 covers 14 residues. CDR1 and CDR2 (germline): MNHEY, SVGAGI. V lost 5 bases and J lost 4; bases outside the gene matches: 3. For the CDR3, the DNA is TGTGCCAGCAGTCCGGGACAGGGGGCTTACGAGCAGTACTTC. Translation gives CASSPGQGAYEQYF.

This chain joins TRBV2 and TRBJ1-3; D is undetermined. The CDR3 contains 13 residues. The germline V gene encodes CDR1 SNHLY and CDR2 FYNNEI. The V end was cut by 2 bases, the J end by 8 bases, with 10 bases between. CDR3 amino acids: CASSELRGHTIYF. The CDR3 DNA reads as TGTGCCAGCAGTGAACTCCGAGGACACACCATATATTTT.

This clone was recorded only once. CDR3 DNA sequence: TGTGCCAGCAGCTTAATTAGTGGGGACTACTACAATGAGCAGTTCTTC. Translated: CASSLISGDYYNEQFF. The chain is built from TRBV7-8 and TRBJ2-1, with 7 nucleotides matching TRBD2. Germline CDR1 is SGHVS and CDR2 is FQNEAQ. V trimming: 2 bases; J trimming: 3 bases; junction bases outside the gene matches: 7. The CDR3 contains 16 residues.

The rearrangement uses TRBV7-6 and TRBJ2-7, with D unclear. Per germline, CDR1 SGHVS and CDR2 FNYEAQ. This CDR3 spans 16 amino acids. Trimming removed 5 bases from V and 0 bases from J, with 17 bases in between. The CDR3 is CASSPQSRTGSYEQYF. As DNA, the CDR3 is TGTGCCAGCAGCCCACAATCGAGAACGGGCTCCTACGAGCAGTACTTC.

This clone was recorded only once. V is TRBV5-4 and J is TRBJ1-2; a possible D gene is TRBD1 (5 bases). V lost 1 base, J lost 3 bases, and 13 bases lay in between. This CDR3 region has 15 residues. Germline V gene data show CDR1 as SGHNT and CDR2 as YYREEE (reference sequence). Here the CDR3 DNA reads TGTGCCAGCAGCTTGTCGGCAGGGACGGACTATGGCTACACCTTC. This encodes CASSLSAGTDYGYTF.

This clone appeared once. The chain uses TRBV7-9 and TRBJ2-7, with D hard to call. Trimming pared 1 base from V and 6 bases from J, leaving 16 bases between. The V gene's germline CDR1 is SEHNR and CDR2 FQNEAQ (reference sequence). CDR3 length: 15 amino acids. The DNA of the CDR3 is TGTGCCAGCAGCTTAGGGGTCCCCGTGGAAGTCGAGCAGTACTTC. Amino acid sequence: CASSLGVPVEVEQYF. The full variable domain, rest sourced from reference TRBV7-9 and TRBJ2-7, is DTGVSQNPRHKITKRGQNVTFRCDPISEHNRLYWYRQTLGQGPEFLTYFQNEAQLEKSRLLSDRFSAERPKGSFSTLEIQRTEQGDSAMYLCASSLGVPVEVEQYFGPGTRLTVT.

This clone was picked up a small number of times. The genes are TRBV6-6 and TRBJ2-5; D remains ambiguous. The ends were cut back, 0 bases at V and 2 bases at J, with 7 bases in the middle. Germline V gene data show CDR1 as MNHNY and CDR2 as SVGAGI (reference sequence). CDR3 size: 14 residues. The chain's CDR3 is CASSYSARQETQYF. Written as DNA, the CDR3 is TGTGCCAGCAGTTACTCGGCCAGACAAGAGACCCAGTACTTC.

The chain links TRBV29-1 to TRBJ2-1, with 14 bases lining up with TRBD2. The germline V gene has CDR1 SQVTM and CDR2 ANQGSEA. CDR3 length: 17 amino acids. Losses at the gene ends were 7 bases for V and 2 bases for J; bases not matched to a gene: 10. CDR3 loop: CSATGLAGASAYNEQFF. The CDR3, as DNA: TGCAGCGCTACGGGACTAGCGGGAGCCTCGGCCTACAATGAGCAGTTCTTC.

This clone appeared a few times. The chain is built from TRBV27 and TRBJ1-5; D might be TRBD1 (5 bases). The germline V and J ends were trimmed by 6 bases and 4 bases, with 10 bases remaining between them. The CDR3 length is 13 residues. Germline values: CDR1 MNHEY, CDR2 SMNVEV (reference sequence). The DNA for the CDR3 is TGTGCCAGCAGGGACATTGGAAATCAGCCCCAGCATTTT. Encoded protein: CASRDIGNQPQHF.

This sequence joins TRBV10-3 and TRBJ2-7; possibly TRBD1 for D (5 bases). In germline, CDR1 is ENHRY, CDR2 SYGVKD. This CDR3 is 14 amino acids long. Deletions cut 8 bases from V and 3 bases from J, with 17 bases between. CDR3 nucleotides: TGTGCCATCGGAGAAGTCTTGGACATCTACGAGCAGTACTTC. It codes for CAIGEVLDIYEQYF.

Concerning this clone itself: This sample also contains other DNA sequences that code for the same CDR3. The chain has TRBV5-6 and TRBJ1-3, with D tentatively TRBD1 (6 bases). The germline V gene encodes CDR1 SGHDT and CDR2 YYEEEE. V gave up 0 bases and J gave up 4 bases, with 8 bases separating them. There are 14 residues in the CDR3. The CDR3 protein is CASSLAGAGNTIYF. The CDR3, as DNA: TGTGCCAGCAGCTTGGCAGGGGCAGGAAACACCATATATTTT.

The V gene is TRBV6-6, the J gene TRBJ2-2; TRBD2 is a possible D gene (5 bases). Germline V gene data show CDR1 as MNHNY and CDR2 as SVGAGI (reference sequence). The CDR3 runs to 16 residues. Between the trimmed V and J ends, which lost 1 base and 5 bases, there was a span of 14 bases. CDR3 loop: CASSYFLAGRTGELFF. DNA of the CDR3: TGTGCCAGCAGTTACTTCCTAGCCGGGCGTACCGGGGAGCTGTTTTTT.

As regards this clone: The same CDR3 also results from other DNA sequences found in this sample. The chain carries TRBV4-3 and TRBJ2-7; either TRBD1 or TRBD2 may supply D (5 bases each). This CDR3 spans 14 amino acids. CDR1 and CDR2 from the germline V gene are LGHNA and YSLEER. V was clipped by 1 base and J by 3 bases, with 10 bases between them. CDR3 DNA sequence: TGCGCCAGCAGCCAAGGGCTTGGGGGCTACGAGCAGTACTTC. Amino acid sequence: CASSQGLGGYEQYF.